One and the same sample provided the 18 T cell receptor beta chains below, sequenced in a study of control samples from healthy donors and cancer patients. TCRdb's copy holds only in-frame clones and misses some; the assay was immunoSEQ multiplex PCR. The sample includes roughly 86,000 clones, 90% to 95% of them seen just once. The sequencing input was blood. The source is a woman aged 25 to 39 in good health.

The chain carries TRBV19 and TRBJ1-5; D unresolved. Trimming stripped 9 bases from V and 2 bases from J, with 20 bases between. Germline CDR1 LNHDA, CDR2 SQIVND (reference sequence). The CDR3 is 16 residues long. The CDR3 loop reads CASIRAGSRGNQPQHF. The CDR3 nucleotides are TGTGCCAGCATCCGAGCCGGGTCCCGGGGCAATCAGCCCCAGCATTTT. Looking up the rest from reference TRBV19 and TRBJ1-5 gives the full variable domain: DGGITQSPKYLFRKEGQNVTLSCEQNLNHDAMYWYRQDPGQGLRLIYYSQIVNDFQKGDIAEGYSVSREKKESFPLTVTSAQKNPTAFYLCASIRAGSRGNQPQHFGDGTRLSIL.

The chain has TRBV5-6 and TRBJ2-5, with D perhaps TRBD2 (6 bases). The CDR3 extends over 13 amino acids. Germline V gene lookup returns CDR1 SGHDT and CDR2 YYEEEE. With 3 bases removed from V and 2 bases from J, the gap between germline ends came to 8 bases. CDR3 in amino acids: CASSWGRQETQYF. The CDR3 region has the DNA TGTGCCAGCAGCTGGGGGAGGCAAGAGACCCAGTACTTC.

The table lists this clone with a few counts. The chain combines TRBV30 with TRBJ1-5, with 7 bases identical to TRBD1. The J segment lost 5 bases and the V segment lost 6 bases, leaving 7 bases of the junction unmatched. Germline V CDR1 and CDR2: GTSNPN, SVGIG (reference sequence). The CDR3 is made up of 13 amino acids. The CDR3 bases are TGTGCCTGCGCCGACAGGGTAGATCAGCCCCAGCATTTT. The encoded protein is CACADRVDQPQHF.

The chain uses TRBV4-1 and TRBJ1-6, with D hard to call. CDR1 and CDR2 (germline): MGHRA, YSYEKL. Trimming removed 4 bases at V and 6 bases at J, with 13 bases between. The CDR3 runs to 15 residues. The DNA of the CDR3 is TGCGCCAGCAGCCGATCGTTAGAGGGTAATTCACCCCTCCACTTT. Encoded protein: CASSRSLEGNSPLHF.

J is TRBJ2-5 and V is TRBV5-1; 11 bases align to TRBD1. From germline, CDR1 is SGHRS and CDR2 YFSETQ. The CDR3 is 15 amino acids. Germline trimming cut 1 base from V and 2 bases from J; bases unmatched to any gene: 1. Written as DNA, the CDR3 is TGCGCCAGCAGCTTGAGGGACAGGGGGCAAGAGACCCAGTACTTC. This encodes CASSLRDRGQETQYF.

This clone was seen only once. This sequence joins TRBV5-4 and TRBJ2-3; 12 bases fit TRBD2. Germline CDR1 is SGHNT and CDR2 is YYREEE (reference sequence). The CDR3 runs to 15 residues. The J segment lost 2 bases and the V segment lost 3 bases, leaving 1 base of the junction unmatched. The CDR3 region is CASSWTSGNTDTQYF. The DNA for the CDR3 is TGTGCCAGCAGCTGGACTAGCGGGAACACAGATACGCAGTATTTT.

The count of this clone is one. V usage is TRBV29-1 and J usage is TRBJ2-3; 8 bases are shared with TRBD1. V gave up 3 bases and J gave up 6 bases; unmatched junction bases: 5. CDR3 length: 13 residues. The germline CDR1 and CDR2 sequences are SQVTM and ANQGSEA. The CDR3 coding sequence is TGCAGCGTTGAGGGACAGGACCGCGATACGCAGTATTTT. Translation gives CSVEGQDRDTQYF.

The V gene is TRBV2, the J gene TRBJ1-3; D remains unclear. The V and J ends lost 5 bases and 0 bases respectively, with 8 bases between them. Per the germline V gene, CDR1 is SNHLY and CDR2 is FYNNEI. The CDR3 runs 14 residues. The CDR3 region is CASSLTDSGNTIYF. CDR3 nucleotide sequence: TGTGCCAGCAGTTTGACGGACTCTGGAAACACCATATATTTT.

The rearrangement uses TRBV5-1 and TRBJ2-2, with D perhaps given as TRBD1 or TRBD2 (6 bases each). The CDR3 runs to 15 residues. Germline V gene lookup returns CDR1 SGHRS and CDR2 YFSETQ. Trimming shortened V by 4 bases and J by 4 bases, and 14 bases separated the two germline ends. The CDR3, as DNA: TGCGCCAGCAGCATCAGAGGGGGGACCACCGGGGAGCTGTTTTTT. Protein sequence: CASSIRGGTTGELFF.

The J gene is TRBJ1-6, the V gene TRBV28; no firm D call. Germline V lookup: CDR1 MDHEN, CDR2 SYDVKM. CDR3 length equals 17 residues. V was cut by 4 bases and J by 0 bases, with 13 bases left in between. The CDR3 sequence: CASSSLPGSSYNSPLHF. In nucleotides, the CDR3 is TGTGCCAGCAGTTCCCTTCCCGGGAGCTCCTATAATTCACCCCTCCACTTT.

The gene calls are TRBV24-1 and TRBJ2-2, with 11 positions matching TRBD2. CDR1 is KGHDR and CDR2 is SFDVKD in the germline V gene. The CDR3 runs 17 residues. V trimming: 2 bases; J trimming: 1 base; junction bases outside the gene matches: 2. In nucleotides, the CDR3 is TGTGCCACCAGTGATTCCGGGACTAGCGGGAACACCGGGGAGCTGTTTTTT. Translation gives CATSDSGTSGNTGELFF.

The chain links TRBV6-1 to TRBJ2-1, with 10 bases lining up with TRBD2. The germline gives CDR1 MNHNS, CDR2 SASEGT. Unmatched junction bases numbered 0, after V lost 0 bases and J lost 4 bases. The CDR3 consists of 15 residues. CDR3 sequence reads: CASSEASGGYNEQFF. Written as DNA, the CDR3 is TGTGCCAGCAGTGAAGCTAGCGGGGGGTACAATGAGCAGTTCTTC.

The rearrangement uses TRBV5-1 and TRBJ2-7; the match to TRBD1 covers 9 bases. CDR1 is SGHRS, CDR2 YFSETQ, per germline. The ends lost 3 bases at V and 2 bases at J; junction bases unmatched: 18. This CDR3 is built from 19 residues. The CDR3 loop reads CASSYTPGQGLRMAYEQYF. CDR3 nucleotide sequence: TGCGCCAGCAGCTACACGCCGGGACAGGGCTTGAGAATGGCCTACGAGCAGTACTTC.

The chain employs TRBV5-1 and TRBJ2-5, with 8 nucleotides matching TRBD2. Trimming removed 5 bases from V and 5 bases from J; junction bases left unmatched: 8. Germline CDR1 is SGHRS and CDR2 is YFSETQ. The CDR3 spans 14 residues. The CDR3 sequence is CASRESGGGETQYF. For the CDR3, the DNA is TGCGCCAGCAGGGAATCCGGCGGGGGGGAGACCCAGTACTTC.

The chain has TRBV11-2 and TRBJ2-3; the match to TRBD1 covers 10 bases. V was pared by 0 bases and J by 4 bases, with 7 bases of the junction left unmatched. The CDR3 consists of 17 residues. Germline lookup yields CDR1 SGHAT and CDR2 FQNNGV. The CDR3 loop reads CASSLDRDRGLPDTQYF. The CDR3 DNA reads TGTGCCAGCAGCTTAGATCGAGACAGGGGGCTCCCAGATACGCAGTATTTT.

The chain combines TRBV5-1 with TRBJ2-3; 8 bases align to TRBD1. Looked up from germline, CDR1 is SGHRS and CDR2 is YFSETQ. V trimming: 2 bases; J trimming: 0 bases; junction bases outside the gene matches: 2. This CDR3 comprises 15 residues. Here the CDR3 reads CASSFDRGSTDTQYF. Written as DNA, the CDR3 is TGCGCCAGCAGCTTCGACAGGGGTAGCACAGATACGCAGTATTTT.

CDR3 sequence: CASSFHTGAYGYTF. CDR3 nucleotides: TGTGCCAGCAGTTTTCATACCGGGGCTTATGGCTACACCTTC. This chain links TRBV28 with TRBJ1-2; D possibly corresponds to TRBD1 (5 bases). V was cut by 3 bases and J by 5 bases, with 13 bases left in between. Germline V lookup: CDR1 MDHEN, CDR2 SYDVKM. The CDR3 has 14 residues.

The genes are TRBV5-6 and TRBJ2-7, with a weak D call TRBD1 (6 bases). The V and J ends lost 0 bases and 4 bases respectively, with 14 bases between them. The CDR3 is 15 amino acids. CDR1 and CDR2 from the germline V gene are SGHDT and YYEEEE. The CDR3 spells CASSLAPGQAYEQYF. In DNA form, the CDR3 reads TGTGCCAGCAGCTTGGCCCCGGGACAAGCTTACGAGCAGTACTTC.